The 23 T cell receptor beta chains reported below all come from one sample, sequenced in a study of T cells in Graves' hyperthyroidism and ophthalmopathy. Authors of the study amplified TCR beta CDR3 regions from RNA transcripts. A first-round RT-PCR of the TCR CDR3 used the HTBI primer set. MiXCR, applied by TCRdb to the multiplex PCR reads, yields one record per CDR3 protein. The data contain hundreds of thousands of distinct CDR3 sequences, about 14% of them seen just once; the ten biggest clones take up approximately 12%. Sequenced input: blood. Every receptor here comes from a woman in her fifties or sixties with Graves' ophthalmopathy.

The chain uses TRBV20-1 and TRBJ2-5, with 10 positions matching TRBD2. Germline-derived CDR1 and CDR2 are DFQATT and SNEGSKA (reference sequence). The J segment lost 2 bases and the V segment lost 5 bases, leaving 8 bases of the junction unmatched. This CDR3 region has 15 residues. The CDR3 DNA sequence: TGCAGTGCTGGGCCACTAGCGGGAAGACAAGAGACCCAGTACTTC. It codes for CSAGPLAGRQETQYF.

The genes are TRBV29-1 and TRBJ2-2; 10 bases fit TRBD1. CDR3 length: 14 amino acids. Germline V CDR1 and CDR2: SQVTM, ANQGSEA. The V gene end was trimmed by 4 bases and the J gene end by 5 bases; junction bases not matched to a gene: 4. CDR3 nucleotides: TGCAGCGTTGGCCGGGACAGGGGTACCGGGGAGCTGTTTTTT. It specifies CSVGRDRGTGELFF.

CDR3 residues: CASSYTGQTTLVLTF. In DNA form, the CDR3 reads TGTGCCAGCAGTTACACCGGACAGACCACACTCGTCCTGACTTTC. The chain combines TRBV6-9 with TRBJ2-6; TRBD1 is a possible D gene (6 bases). V was pared by 3 bases and J by 12 bases, with 18 bases between. From germline, CDR1 is MNHGY and CDR2 SVAAGI. There are 15 residues in the CDR3.

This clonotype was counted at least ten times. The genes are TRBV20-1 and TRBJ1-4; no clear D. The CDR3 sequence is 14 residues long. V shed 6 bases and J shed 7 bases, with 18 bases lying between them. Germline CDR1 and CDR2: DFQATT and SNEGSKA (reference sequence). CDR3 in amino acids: CSAIRQGIGEKLFF. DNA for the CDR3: TGCAGTGCAATACGACAAGGGATCGGTGAAAAACTGTTTTTT.

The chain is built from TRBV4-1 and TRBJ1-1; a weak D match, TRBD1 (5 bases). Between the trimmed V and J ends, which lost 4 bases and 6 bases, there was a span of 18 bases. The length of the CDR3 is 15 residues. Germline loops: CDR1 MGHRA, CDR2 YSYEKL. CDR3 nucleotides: TGCGCCAGCAGCCCATTCGAGGGGCTGGGGCCTGAAGCTTTCTTT. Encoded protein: CASSPFEGLGPEAFF.

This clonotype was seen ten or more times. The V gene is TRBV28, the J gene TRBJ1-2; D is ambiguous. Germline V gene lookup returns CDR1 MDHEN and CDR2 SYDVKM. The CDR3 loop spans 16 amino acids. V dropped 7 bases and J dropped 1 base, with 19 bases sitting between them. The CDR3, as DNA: TGTGCCAGCACCATGGACGCTATAGCTGTTAACTATGGCTACACCTTC. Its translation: CASTMDAIAVNYGYTF.

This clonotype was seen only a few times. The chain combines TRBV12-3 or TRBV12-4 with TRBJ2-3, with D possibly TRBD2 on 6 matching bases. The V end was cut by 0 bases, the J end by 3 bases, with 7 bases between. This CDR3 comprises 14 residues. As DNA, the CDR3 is TGTGCCAGCAGTTTAGCGGAGGGAACAGATACGCAGTATTTT. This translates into CASSLAEGTDTQYF.

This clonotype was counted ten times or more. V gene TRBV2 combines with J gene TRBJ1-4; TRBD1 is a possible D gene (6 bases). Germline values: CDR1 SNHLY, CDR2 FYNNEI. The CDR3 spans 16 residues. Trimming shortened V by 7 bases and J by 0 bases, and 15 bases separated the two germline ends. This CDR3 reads CASKARTAATNEKLFF. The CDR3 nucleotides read TGTGCCAGCAAAGCCAGGACAGCCGCAACTAATGAAAAACTGTTTTTT.

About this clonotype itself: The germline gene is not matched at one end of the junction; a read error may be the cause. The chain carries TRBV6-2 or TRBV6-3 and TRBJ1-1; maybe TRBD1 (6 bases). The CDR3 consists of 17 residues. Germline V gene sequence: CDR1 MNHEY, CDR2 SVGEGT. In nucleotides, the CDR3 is TGTGCCAGCAGTCCTCCAGTGGGGGCGCAAGGGAACATTGAAGCTTTCTTT. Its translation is CASSPPVGAQGNIEAFF.

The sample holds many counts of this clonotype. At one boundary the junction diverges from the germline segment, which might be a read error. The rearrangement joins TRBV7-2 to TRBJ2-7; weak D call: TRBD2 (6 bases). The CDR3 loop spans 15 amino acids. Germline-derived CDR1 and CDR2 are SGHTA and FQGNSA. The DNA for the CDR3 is TGTGCCAGCAGTTTAGGGGTTTCGGGGGTGGAGGAGCAGTACTTC. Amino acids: CASSLGVSGVEEQYF.

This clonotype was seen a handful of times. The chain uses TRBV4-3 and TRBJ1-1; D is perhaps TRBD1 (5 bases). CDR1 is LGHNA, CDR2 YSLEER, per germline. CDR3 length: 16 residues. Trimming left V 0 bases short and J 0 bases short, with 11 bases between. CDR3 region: CASSQDEGIMNTEAFF. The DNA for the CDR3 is TGCGCCAGCAGCCAAGACGAGGGGATCATGAACACTGAAGCTTTCTTT.

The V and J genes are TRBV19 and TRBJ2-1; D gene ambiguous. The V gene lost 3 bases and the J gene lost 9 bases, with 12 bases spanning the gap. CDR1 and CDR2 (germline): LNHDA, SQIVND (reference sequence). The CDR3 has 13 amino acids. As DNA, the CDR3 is TGTGCCAGTAGTATTAGTGGTCGCCGTGAGCAGTTCTTC. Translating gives CASSISGRREQFF. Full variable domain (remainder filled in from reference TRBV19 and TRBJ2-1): DGGITQSPKYLFRKEGQNVTLSCEQNLNHDAMYWYRQDPGQGLRLIYYSQIVNDFQKGDIAEGYSVSREKKESFPLTVTSAQKNPTAFYLCASSISGRREQFFGPGTRLTVL.

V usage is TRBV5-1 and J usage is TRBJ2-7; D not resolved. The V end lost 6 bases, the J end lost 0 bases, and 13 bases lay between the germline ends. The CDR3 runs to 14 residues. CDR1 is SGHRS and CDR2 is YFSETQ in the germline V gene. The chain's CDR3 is CASTPEPSSYEQYF. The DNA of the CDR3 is TGCGCCAGCACCCCCGAGCCTTCCTCCTACGAGCAGTACTTC. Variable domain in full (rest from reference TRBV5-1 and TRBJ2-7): KAGVTQTPRYLIKTRGQQVTLSCSPISGHRSVSWYQQTPGQGLQFLFEYFSETQRNKGNFPGRFSGRQFSNSRSEMNVSTLELGDSALYLCASTPEPSSYEQYFGPGTRLTVT.

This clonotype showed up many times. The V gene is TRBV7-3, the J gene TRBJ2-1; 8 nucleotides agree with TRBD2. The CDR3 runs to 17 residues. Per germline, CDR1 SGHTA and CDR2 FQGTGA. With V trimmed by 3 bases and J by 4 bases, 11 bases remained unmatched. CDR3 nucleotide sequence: TGTGCCAGCAGCTTCCCCGAGGGAAGCGGGAGATACAATGAGCAGTTCTTC. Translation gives CASSFPEGSGRYNEQFF.

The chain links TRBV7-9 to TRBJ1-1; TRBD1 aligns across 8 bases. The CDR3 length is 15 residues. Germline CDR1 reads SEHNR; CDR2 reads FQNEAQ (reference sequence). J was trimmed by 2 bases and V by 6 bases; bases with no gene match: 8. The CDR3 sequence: CASREQGGVNTEAFF. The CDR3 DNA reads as TGTGCCAGCAGGGAACAGGGGGGGGTAAACACTGAAGCTTTCTTT.

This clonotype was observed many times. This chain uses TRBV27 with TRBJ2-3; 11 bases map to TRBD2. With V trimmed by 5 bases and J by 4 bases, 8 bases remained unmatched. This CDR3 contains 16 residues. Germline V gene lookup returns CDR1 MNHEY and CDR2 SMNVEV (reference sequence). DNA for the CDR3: TGTGCCAGCAGTCCACCTAGCGGGAGGTTCCCAGATACGCAGTATTTT. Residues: CASSPPSGRFPDTQYF.

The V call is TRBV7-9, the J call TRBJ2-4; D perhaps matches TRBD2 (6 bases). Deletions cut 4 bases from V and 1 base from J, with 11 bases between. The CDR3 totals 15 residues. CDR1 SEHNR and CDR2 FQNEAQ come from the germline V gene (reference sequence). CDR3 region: CASSSRERAKNIQYF. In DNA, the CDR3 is TGTGCCAGCAGCTCCCGGGAGAGGGCCAAAAACATTCAGTACTTC.

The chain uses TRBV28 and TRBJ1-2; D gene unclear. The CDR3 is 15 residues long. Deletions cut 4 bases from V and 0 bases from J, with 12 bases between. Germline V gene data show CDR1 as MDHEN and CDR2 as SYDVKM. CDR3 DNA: TGTGCCAGCAGTTCTTCAAGCGGGGCTAACTATGGCTACACCTTC. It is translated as CASSSSSGANYGYTF.

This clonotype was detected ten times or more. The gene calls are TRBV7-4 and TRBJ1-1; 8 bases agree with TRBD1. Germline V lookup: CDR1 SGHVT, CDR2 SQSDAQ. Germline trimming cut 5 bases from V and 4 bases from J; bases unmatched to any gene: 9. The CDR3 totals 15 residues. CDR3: CASSLGQGKITEAFF. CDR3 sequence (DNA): TGTGCCAGCAGCCTCGGACAGGGTAAAATCACTGAAGCTTTCTTT.

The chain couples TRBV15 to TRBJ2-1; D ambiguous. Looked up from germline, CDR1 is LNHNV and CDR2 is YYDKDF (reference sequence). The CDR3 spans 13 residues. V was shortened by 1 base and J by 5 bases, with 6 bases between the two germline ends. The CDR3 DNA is TGTGCCACCAGCAGAGGACGGAACAATGAGCAGTTCTTC. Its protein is CATSRGRNNEQFF.

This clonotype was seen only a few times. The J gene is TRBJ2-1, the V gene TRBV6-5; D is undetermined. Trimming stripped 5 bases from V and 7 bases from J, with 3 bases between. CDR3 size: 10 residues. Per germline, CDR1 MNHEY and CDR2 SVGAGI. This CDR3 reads CASSTNEQFF. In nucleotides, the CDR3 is TGTGCCAGCAGTACTAATGAGCAGTTCTTC.

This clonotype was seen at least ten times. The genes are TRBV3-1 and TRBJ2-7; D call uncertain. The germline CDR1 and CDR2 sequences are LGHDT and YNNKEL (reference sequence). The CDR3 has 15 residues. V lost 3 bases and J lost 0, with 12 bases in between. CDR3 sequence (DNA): TGTGCCAGCAGCCATAGGATATTGGCCTCCTACGAGCAGTACTTC. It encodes CASSHRILASYEQYF.

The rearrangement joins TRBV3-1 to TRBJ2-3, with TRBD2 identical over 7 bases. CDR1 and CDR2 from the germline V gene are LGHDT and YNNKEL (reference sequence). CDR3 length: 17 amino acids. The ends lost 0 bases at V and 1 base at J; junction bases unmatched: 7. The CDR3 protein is CASSQDMGGLGTDTQYF. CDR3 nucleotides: TGTGCCAGCAGCCAAGATATGGGCGGACTAGGCACAGATACGCAGTATTTT.